A single T cell receptor (beta chain) is shown here with its context. Antigen specificity is unknown. These data are taken from a study of shared clonotypes between healthy human individuals. Study-wide findings and caveats: Shared clonotypes: about 5.3% naive CD4, around 3.5% naive CD8, over 2% memory CD4, 0.4% memory CD8. Limitation of the genetic and exposure-history diversity represented came from the few donors.

Template for every sorted-subset replicate PCR totaled about 0.2 ug DNA, around 32,000 T cell genomes. Here immunoSEQ multiplex PCR was the method, and the copy in TCRdb shows in-frame clones only, minus some. The sample yields about 2.4 million clones, 93% seen once. With 2 bases removed from V and 3 bases from J, the gap between germline ends came to 10 bases. The germline V gene encodes CDR1 MNHNY and CDR2 SVGAGI (reference sequence). CDR3 length: 14 amino acids. Donors comprised healthy HIV-negative adults lacking recent acute infections or vaccinations. The chain uses TRBV6-6 and TRBJ1-1; D remains ambiguous. Sequenced input: naive CD4+ T cells from PBMCs. The subset denotes: CD45RA+ positively selected. The receptor's source is a man younger than 35 in good health. Some clones in this sample may be carry-over from other donors' samples. In nucleotides, the CDR3 is TGTGCCAGCAGTTACCTAGGGCAGGACACTGAAGCTTTCTTT. Encoded protein: CASSYLGQDTEAFF.